The source of this T cell receptor beta chain is a study of T cells in Graves' hyperthyroidism and ophthalmopathy. Study findings and constraints: Progression to ophthalmopathy was predicted a median of about six months early.

If no ophthalmopathy progression occurred within 18 months, Graves' hyperthyroidism was stable. Diagnoses were established using clinical symptoms, serum thyroxine and TRAb, thyroid ultrasound and orbital computed tomography. It was roughly 10 ml of fresh peripheral blood that supplied the PBMCs. This clonotype was seen at least ten times. Its specificity is unknown. This CDR3 has 16 amino acids. V dropped 2 bases and J dropped 2 bases, with 15 bases sitting between them. From germline, CDR1 is MNHNS and CDR2 SASEGT. The source material, RNA transcripts, was used to amplify TCR beta CDR3 regions. Primed by the HTBI set, a first-round RT-PCR was run on the TCR CDR3. From the multiplex PCR reads, TCRdb called clonotypes with MiXCR, one entry per CDR3 protein. The sample consists of some 400,000 distinct CDR3 sequences, about 15% of them appearing once.

Material for sequencing was blood. This clonotype was obtained from a woman in her sixties or seventies with Graves' hyperthyroidism. The V gene is TRBV6-1, the J gene TRBJ2-5, with a tentative D call TRBD1 (7 bases). The CDR3 region has the DNA TGTGCCAGCAGTGAATCTCGGCAGGGGGGACAAGAGACCCAGTACTTC. Amino acid sequence: CASSESRQGGQETQYF.